This T cell receptor beta chain was recovered during a study of cytomegalovirus exposure and HLA in healthy donors. Researchers ran the PCR with 60 Vbeta and 13 Jbeta primers. TCRdb's copy holds only in-frame clones and misses some; the assay was immunoSEQ multiplex PCR. Here the sample spans about 110,000 clones, approximately 11% being singletons. Though probably carrying unrecorded immune exposures, donors were nominally healthy at sampling. The germline CDR1 and CDR2 sequences are LNHDA and SQIVND (reference sequence). With V trimmed by 5 bases and J by 6 bases, 7 bases remained unmatched. CDR3 length equals 15 residues.

The receptor comes from a man between 40 and 49 years old in good health and CMV-seropositive. Sequenced material: PBMCs. The chain is built from TRBV19 and TRBJ2-1; 10 bases are a match to TRBD1. The CDR3 region has the DNA TGTGCCAGTAGTGACCGGGACAGGGGACTCAATGAGCAGTTCTTC. It yields the protein CASSDRDRGLNEQFF.